The 7 T cell receptor beta chains below come from one sample, sequenced in a study of T cells after yellow fever vaccination. Via MiXCR, TCRdb re-called the 5' RACE reads, giving one row per CDR3 protein. The sample carries more than 55,000 distinct CDR3 sequences, approximately 7% recorded once. The source material was CD8+ T cells sorted from PBMCs, sampled 15 days after the yellow fever booster vaccination. The receptors were gathered from a man aged 25-45 years who received the YFV17D yellow fever vaccine.

Of note for this clonotype: This may arise from a read error, as a much more abundant clone is one base away. The genes are TRBV7-9 and TRBJ2-7, with D unresolved. Trimming removed 3 bases from V and 2 bases from J, with 8 bases in between. Germline loops: CDR1 SEHNR, CDR2 FQNEAQ (reference sequence). CDR3 length equals 13 residues. The CDR3: CASSFASTYEQYF. In DNA, the CDR3 is TGTGCCAGCAGCTTTGCGTCCACCTACGAGCAGTACTTC.

This clonotype was detected many times. The CDR3 DNA sequence: TGTGCCAGTAGTGTCCCGGGACTAGCATCCGGGGAGCTGTTTTTT. This codes for CASSVPGLASGELFF. The rearrangement links TRBV19 to TRBJ2-2; 9 nucleotides match TRBD2. Germline V gene lookup returns CDR1 LNHDA and CDR2 SQIVND (reference sequence). V trimming: 5 bases; J trimming: 6 bases; junction bases outside the gene matches: 7. The length of the CDR3 is 15 residues.

This clonotype has only a few counts. The chain couples TRBV7-9 to TRBJ1-1, with TRBD1 matching over 7 bases. Germline loops: CDR1 SEHNR, CDR2 FQNEAQ (reference sequence). This CDR3 contains 16 residues. The ends lost 2 bases at V and 1 base at J; junction bases unmatched: 7. The CDR3 coding sequence is TGTGCCAGCAGCTTACCCTTATACAGGGGGAACACTGAAGCTTTCTTT. This translates into CASSLPLYRGNTEAFF.

This clonotype was seen many times. This chain uses TRBV30 with TRBJ2-7; tentative D call: TRBD2 (5 bases). Germline assignment: CDR1 GTSNPN and CDR2 SVGIG (reference sequence). This CDR3 is 14 amino acids long. V lost 4 bases, J lost 1 base, and 14 bases lay in between. CDR3 in amino acids: CAWIPTPGSYEQYF. The CDR3 nucleotides are TGTGCCTGGATCCCGACACCGGGGTCCTACGAGCAGTACTTC.

This clonotype was recorded many times. The chain is built from TRBV9 and TRBJ2-7, with 10 positions matching TRBD2. Per the germline V gene, CDR1 is SGDLS and CDR2 is YYNGEE. The length of the CDR3 is 14 residues. V lost 2 bases, J lost 3 bases, and 2 bases stayed unmatched. The CDR3 loop reads CASSVSSGSYEQYF. In nucleotides, the CDR3 is TGTGCCAGCAGCGTTTCTAGCGGGAGCTACGAGCAGTACTTC.

This clonotype was counted a few times. J is TRBJ2-1 and V is TRBV9, with no clear D. Germline values: CDR1 SGDLS, CDR2 YYNGEE. CDR3 length: 12 residues. Trimming cost V 3 bases and J 8 bases, with 9 bases left between them. The CDR3 spells CASSDLYDEQFF. The CDR3 nucleotides are TGTGCCAGCAGCGATCTCTATGATGAGCAGTTCTTC.

This clonotype was seen at least ten times. The chain links TRBV12-3 or TRBV12-4 to TRBJ2-6; D is ambiguous. V was clipped by 5 bases and J by 2 bases, with 4 bases between them. There are 13 residues in the CDR3. Here the CDR3 reads CASSQTGANVLTF. CDR3 sequence (DNA): TGTGCCAGCAGTCAGACTGGGGCCAACGTCCTGACTTTC.